The sequence of this TCR beta chain was determined in a study of control samples from healthy donors and cancer patients. Generated by immunoSEQ multiplex PCR, the TCRdb table keeps only in-frame clones and is missing some. The sample records around 99,000 clones, roughly 91% being singletons. The source is a woman in her forties or fifties in good health. The sample was blood.

The CDR3 region is CASGATGYNEQFF. CDR3 coding DNA: TGTGCTAGTGGAGCCACGGGTTACAATGAGCAGTTCTTC. The chain is built from TRBV12-5 and TRBJ2-1; no clear D gene. Looked up from germline, CDR1 is LGHNT and CDR2 is FRNRAP. Trimming took off 6 bases at V and 4 bases at J, with 10 bases between the two ends. The CDR3 runs to 13 residues.